This TCR beta chain was recorded in a study of shared clonotypes between healthy human individuals. General study findings and limits: Naive CD4 clonotype sharing across a handful of donors was about 5.3%. Having only a few donors restricted how much genetic and exposure-history diversity was captured.

With respect to this clone: Antigen unknown.

Assay runs were performed at deep level. Sequenced by immunoSEQ multiplex PCR; TCRdb stores in-frame clones only, minus some. The sample shows millions of clones, approximately 93% of them seen only once. The sequence came from a man in his late teens or twenties in good health. Some clones in this sample may be carry-over from other donors' samples. The material sequenced was naive CD4+ T cells from PBMCs. As to subset: CD45RA+ positively selected.

CDR3 in DNA: TGTGCCAGCAGTGAAGACAGATTTCCTAAGCCCCAGCATTTT. Amino acid sequence: CASSEDRFPKPQHF. The rearrangement links TRBV2 to TRBJ1-5, with D uncertain. CDR1 is SNHLY and CDR2 is FYNNEI in the germline V gene. The V end lost 1 base, the J end lost 8 bases, and 12 bases lay between the germline ends. The CDR3 is made up of 14 amino acids. The variable domain in full, with the rest retrieved from reference TRBV2 and TRBJ1-5, is EPEVTQTPSHQVTQMGQEVILRCVPISNHLYFYWYRQILGQKVEFLVSFYNNEISEKSEIFDDQFSVERPDGSNFTLKIRSTKLEDSAMYFCASSEDRFPKPQHFGDGTRLSIL.